Each of the 32 T cell receptor beta chains below was sequenced from the same sample in a study of T cells in Graves' hyperthyroidism and ophthalmopathy. TCR beta CDR3 regions were amplified from RNA. During a first-round RT-PCR of the TCR CDR3, the HTBI primer set was used. Via MiXCR, TCRdb re-called the multiplex PCR reads, giving one row per CDR3 protein. The data contain 350,000 to 450,000 distinct CDR3 sequences, about an eighth of them seen just once; the ten biggest clones take up approximately 27%. Sequencing input: blood. These receptors all come from a man between 50 and 59 years old with Graves' ophthalmopathy.

There are a few counts of this clonotype. The chain couples TRBV20-1 to TRBJ2-3, with TRBD2 identical over 11 bases. After removal of 1 base from V and 3 bases from J, the junction contained 3 bases not matched to a gene. Germline CDR1 and CDR2: DFQATT and SNEGSKA (reference sequence). CDR3 length: 15 residues. As DNA, the CDR3 is TGCAGTGCTAGAGCTGCTAGCGGGAGGACAGATACGCAGTATTTT. Translated: CSARAASGRTDTQYF.

The chain recombines TRBV10-3 with TRBJ1-3, with D perhaps TRBD1 (5 bases). V was shortened by 3 bases and J by 2 bases, with 14 bases between the two germline ends. The CDR3 totals 16 residues. Germline V gene data show CDR1 as ENHRY and CDR2 as SYGVKD. In DNA, the CDR3 is TGTGCCATCAGTGAATCGGGACCCGGGACTGGAAACACCATATATTTT. Translating it yields CAISESGPGTGNTIYF.

This clonotype occurred many times. The chain employs TRBV11-2 and TRBJ2-5; the match to TRBD1 covers 7 bases. The CDR3 length is 13 residues. Trimming cost V 4 bases and J 5 bases; bases outside gene matches: 4. Germline-derived CDR1 and CDR2 are SGHAT and FQNNGV. In DNA form, the CDR3 reads TGTGCCAGCAGCTCTGACAGGGTTGAGACCCAGTACTTC. Residues: CASSSDRVETQYF.

This clonotype has at least ten counts. J is TRBJ1-2 and V is TRBV6-1; no clear D. The germline CDR1 and CDR2 sequences are MNHNS and SASEGT. V dropped 9 bases and J dropped 6 bases, with 11 bases sitting between them. This CDR3 spans 11 amino acids. CDR3 DNA: TGTGCCAGTCAAGGTCGGGATGGCTACACCTTC. Protein: CASQGRDGYTF.

With regard to this clonotype: At one of its ends the junction is not consistent with the germline gene, which may arise from a read error. The V and J genes are TRBV5-1 and TRBJ2-6; perhaps D is TRBD1 or TRBD2 (5 bases each). This CDR3 spans 17 amino acids. Germline assignment: CDR1 SGHRS and CDR2 YFSETQ. This chain's CDR3 is CASSLNRGHSGANVPTF. DNA for the CDR3: TGCGCCAGCAGCTTAAACCGGGGCCACTCTGGGGCCAACGTCCCGACTTTC.

This clonotype has a handful of counts. The chain uses TRBV12-5 and TRBJ2-1, with TRBD2 matching 12 bases. CDR1 LGHNT and CDR2 FRNRAP come from the germline V gene. This CDR3 spans 16 amino acids. The V and J ends lost 1 base and 6 bases, in that order; junction bases with no gene match: 4. The CDR3 DNA reads as TGTGCTAGTGGTTTGGAAAGACTAGCGGGAGTCAATGAGCAGTTCTTC. Its protein product is CASGLERLAGVNEQFF.

There are a few counts of this clonotype. The chain has TRBV4-1 and TRBJ1-1, with unresolved D. Germline lookup yields CDR1 MGHRA and CDR2 YSYEKL. The V end lost 0 bases, the J end lost 5 bases, and 13 bases lay between the germline ends. The CDR3 is 15 amino acids. CDR3 protein: CASSQDSLGGTEAFF. The CDR3 DNA is TGCGCCAGCAGCCAAGATTCTCTAGGTGGGACTGAAGCTTTCTTT.

The V call is TRBV7-9, the J call TRBJ2-5; possible D gene TRBD2, 6 bases. The length of the CDR3 is 15 residues. From germline, CDR1 is SEHNR and CDR2 FQNEAQ (reference sequence). Trimming removed 1 base at V and 5 bases at J, with 14 bases between. The CDR3 loop is CASSLDFGLAETQYF. The CDR3 DNA sequence: TGTGCCAGCAGCTTAGATTTTGGTCTAGCGGAGACCCAGTACTTC.

This clonotype has just a few counts. The J gene is TRBJ1-5, the V gene TRBV6-1; 7 nucleotides line up with TRBD1. V dropped 2 bases and J dropped 2; count of bases not matched to a gene: 21. Germline assignment: CDR1 MNHNS and CDR2 SASEGT. The CDR3 has 21 amino acids. The CDR3 nucleotides read TGTGCCAGCAGTGAAACCTTCCTTAGACAGGGTAGTGGGATCGGCAATCAGCCCCAGCATTTT. It translates to CASSETFLRQGSGIGNQPQHF.

This clonotype was observed a few times. J is TRBJ1-4 and V is TRBV14; D might be TRBD1 (6 bases). V lost 4 bases and J 4 bases, leaving 13 bases between the germline ends. This CDR3 region has 15 residues. CDR1 is SGHDN, CDR2 FVKESK, per germline. The CDR3 bases are TGTGCCAGCAGCCCCCGGGCAGGGGTTAATGAAAAACTGTTTTTT. Encoded protein: CASSPRAGVNEKLFF.

The chain employs TRBV20-1 and TRBJ2-2; D is uncertain. V dropped 3 bases and J dropped 4 bases, with 15 bases sitting between them. There are 15 residues in the CDR3. Germline V lookup: CDR1 DFQATT, CDR2 SNEGSKA (reference sequence). The CDR3 sequence: CSASLGGTVTGELFF. CDR3 in DNA: TGCAGTGCTAGTTTGGGCGGAACGGTCACCGGGGAGCTGTTTTTT.

This clonotype has ten or more counts. This rearrangement joins TRBV20-1 to TRBJ2-1; a possible D gene is TRBD2 (6 bases). V gave up 1 base and J gave up 1 base, with 11 bases separating them. Germline CDR1 and CDR2: DFQATT and SNEGSKA (reference sequence). This CDR3 has 15 residues. This chain's CDR3 is CSARVSGRSYNEQFF. The CDR3 bases are TGCAGTGCTAGAGTCTCCGGGAGATCCTACAATGAGCAGTTCTTC.

This clonotype showed up many times. The J gene is TRBJ1-4, the V gene TRBV5-1; 9 bases are a match to TRBD1. This CDR3 comprises 16 residues. V gave up 7 bases and J gave up 8 bases; unmatched junction bases: 15. CDR1 and CDR2 from the germline V gene are SGHRS and YFSETQ. In DNA form, the CDR3 reads TGCGCCAGCTCTACACTCGGACAGGGGCAAAGGGAAAAACTGTTTTTT. It encodes CASSTLGQGQREKLFF.

This clonotype showed up many times. V usage is TRBV20-1 and J usage is TRBJ1-2; a weak D match, TRBD1 (5 bases). The CDR3 spans 17 residues. The germline gives CDR1 DFQATT, CDR2 SNEGSKA (reference sequence). V lost 2 bases, J lost 2 bases, and 21 bases lay in between. The CDR3 reads CSARTGVTPIGNYGYTF. DNA for the CDR3: TGCAGTGCTAGAACAGGCGTAACCCCAATAGGAAACTATGGCTACACCTTC.

This clonotype appeared many times. The V gene is TRBV6-1, the J gene TRBJ1-3; no clear D. Between the trimmed V and J ends, which lost 7 bases and 1 base, there was a span of 8 bases. CDR1 and CDR2 (germline): MNHNS, SASEGT. This CDR3 comprises 13 residues. CDR3 protein: CASKRASGNTIYF. CDR3 bases: TGTGCCAGCAAGAGGGCATCTGGAAACACCATATATTTT.

V gene TRBV20-1 combines with J gene TRBJ2-1, with D maybe TRBD2 (5 bases). The CDR3 runs 15 residues. Germline-derived CDR1 and CDR2 are DFQATT and SNEGSKA (reference sequence). Trimming removed 3 bases from V and 6 bases from J, with 18 bases in between. CDR3 DNA: TGCAGTGCTAGCCCTAGCAGAAACTTCGTCAATGAGCAGTTCTTC. Its translation: CSASPSRNFVNEQFF.

This clonotype was recorded many times. V is TRBV7-8 and J is TRBJ1-1; a weak D match, TRBD1 (6 bases). V was shortened by 5 bases and J by 4 bases, with 11 bases between the two germline ends. The CDR3 consists of 13 residues. CDR1 and CDR2 (germline): SGHVS, FQNEAQ. For the CDR3, the DNA is TGTGCCAGCAGCCTAACAGGGCCCACTGAAGCTTTCTTT. Translated: CASSLTGPTEAFF.

There are many counts of this clonotype. The V gene is TRBV6-1, the J gene TRBJ1-6; no clear D. Germline V gene lookup returns CDR1 MNHNS and CDR2 SASEGT. The CDR3 spans 17 residues. V lost 5 bases and J lost 12, with 26 bases in between. This CDR3 reads CASSQDLTDHLARPLHF. CDR3 bases: TGTGCCAGCAGTCAGGACTTGACGGACCACCTTGCCCGACCCCTCCACTTT.

This clonotype was seen ten or more times. J is TRBJ1-3 and V is TRBV7-8, with D unresolved. Germline values: CDR1 SGHVS, CDR2 FQNEAQ. V lost 3 bases and J 0 bases, leaving 6 bases between the germline ends. The CDR3 totals 14 residues. The CDR3 loop is CASSFTSSGNTIYF. The CDR3 DNA reads TGTGCCAGCAGCTTCACAAGCTCTGGAAACACCATATATTTT.

The chain joins TRBV29-1 to TRBJ1-4; D not certain. V lost 7 bases to trimming and J lost 7 bases, with 13 bases between them. The CDR3 has 12 amino acids. The germline V gene has CDR1 SQVTM and CDR2 ANQGSEA. CDR3 DNA sequence: TGCAGCGCGCGAACCGGGGTTGAAAAACTGTTTTTT. It is translated as CSARTGVEKLFF.

The gene calls are TRBV12-5 and TRBJ2-5; possible D gene TRBD2, 5 bases. Trimming removed 6 bases from V and 5 bases from J, with 13 bases in between. The germline V gene has CDR1 LGHNT and CDR2 FRNRAP. This CDR3 is built from 13 residues. CDR3 sequence: CASGLGVQETQYF. In DNA, the CDR3 is TGTGCTAGTGGGCTCGGGGTTCAGGAGACCCAGTACTTC.

The gene calls are TRBV7-9 and TRBJ2-2, with TRBD1 identical over 9 bases. This CDR3 region has 18 residues. Looked up from germline, CDR1 is SEHNR and CDR2 is FQNEAQ (reference sequence). The V gene end was trimmed by 7 bases and the J gene end by 4 bases; junction bases not matched to a gene: 16. The CDR3 loop is CASTSANRGLPSTGELFF. CDR3 coding DNA: TGTGCCAGCACTTCCGCTAACAGGGGGCTACCGAGCACCGGGGAGCTGTTTTTT.

The rearrangement uses TRBV7-9 and TRBJ1-5; D may be TRBD1 (5 bases). The CDR3 is 14 amino acids. Germline V gene lookup returns CDR1 SEHNR and CDR2 FQNEAQ (reference sequence). The V end lost 5 bases, the J end lost 6 bases, and 14 bases lay between the germline ends. This CDR3 is CASSAKGVSQPQHF. In DNA form, the CDR3 reads TGTGCCAGCAGCGCCAAAGGGGTGTCTCAGCCCCAGCATTTT.

The chain recombines TRBV19 with TRBJ2-4, with 7 nucleotides matching TRBD2. V was clipped by 6 bases and J by 8 bases; unmatched bases: 7. Germline CDR1 and CDR2: LNHDA and SQIVND (reference sequence). This CDR3 is 13 amino acids long. The DNA for the CDR3 is TGTGCCAGTAGGCCTAATCGGGAGGACATTCAGTACTTC. This gives the protein CASRPNREDIQYF.

In its sample, this clonotype was seen many times. A junction end diverges from the germline sequence, so it may reflect a read error. The chain links TRBV18 to TRBJ2-7; D not resolved. There are 16 residues in the CDR3. Germline V lookup: CDR1 KGHSH, CDR2 LQKENI. This CDR3 is CASSGGVTVSSYERYF. CDR3 DNA: TGTGCCAGCTCGGGCGGAGTGACTGTAAGCTCCTACGAGCGGTACTTC.

The chain has TRBV6-1 and TRBJ2-7; D is possibly TRBD1 (6 bases). V dropped 10 bases and J dropped 4 bases, with 20 bases sitting between them. The CDR3 runs 14 residues. The germline CDR1 and CDR2 sequences are MNHNS and SASEGT. The CDR3, as DNA: TGTGCCACCGGGACAAGCACGAACGGTTACGAGCAGTACTTC. Protein: CATGTSTNGYEQYF.

This clonotype was picked up many times. The CDR3 sequence: CASTQPAGGSVYEQFF. DNA for the CDR3: TGTGCCAGCACCCAACCAGCGGGAGGGAGTGTCTATGAGCAGTTCTTC. This chain joins TRBV7-9 and TRBJ2-1; TRBD2 aligns across 10 bases. The CDR3 length is 16 residues. V gave up 7 bases and J gave up 8 bases; unmatched junction bases: 14. From germline, CDR1 is SEHNR and CDR2 FQNEAQ (reference sequence).

This clonotype was seen many times. This chain links TRBV30 with TRBJ1-1; D may be TRBD1 (6 bases). The germline CDR1 and CDR2 sequences are GTSNPN and SVGIG (reference sequence). V lost 2 bases, J lost 4 bases, and 11 bases lay in between. There are 13 residues in the CDR3. CDR3 loop: CAWSLQGGTEAFF. As DNA, the CDR3 is TGTGCCTGGAGTTTACAGGGAGGCACTGAAGCTTTCTTT.

In the case of this clonotype: Being one base from a much bigger clone, this may be a read error. The chain joins TRBV11-2 to TRBJ2-3; 8 bases are a match to TRBD1. Germline CDR1 SGHAT, CDR2 FQNNGV. The CDR3 sequence is 15 residues long. The DNA of the CDR3 is TGTACCAGCAGCTCGACCAGGGGGCCAGAAAGGTCGCAGTATTTT. Translation gives CTSSSTRGPERSQYF.

This clonotype was detected many times. The chain employs TRBV29-1 and TRBJ2-3; D may match TRBD1 or TRBD2 (5 bases each). There are 14 residues in the CDR3. V lost 4 bases, J lost 4 bases, and 15 bases lay in between. Per the germline V gene, CDR1 is SQVTM and CDR2 is ANQGSEA. The CDR3 DNA sequence: TGCAGCGTTGTTTGGGGGAAGGACCCAGATACGCAGTATTTT. It specifies CSVVWGKDPDTQYF.

There are many counts of this clonotype. The chain uses TRBV3-1 and TRBJ1-3; D is unclear. This CDR3 has 15 residues. Trimming took 4 bases from V and 4 from J, leaving 14 bases between them. The germline gives CDR1 LGHDT, CDR2 YNNKEL (reference sequence). The chain's CDR3 is CASSLRGEGGNTIYF. CDR3 DNA sequence: TGTGCCAGCAGCCTCCGGGGAGAGGGCGGAAACACCATATATTTT.

This clonotype was counted at least ten times. J is TRBJ2-3 and V is TRBV27, with 11 bases identical to TRBD2. Unmatched junction bases numbered 4, after V lost 5 bases and J lost 0 bases. Germline CDR1 reads MNHEY; CDR2 reads SMNVEV (reference sequence). CDR3 length equals 16 residues. Written as DNA, the CDR3 is TGTGCCAGCAGTGTTAGCGGGAGGGCTAGCACAGATACGCAGTATTTT. It encodes CASSVSGRASTDTQYF.